A selection of T cell receptor beta chains follows, all from one sample in a study of identical twins. Each CDR3 protein gets one entry after TCRdb re-called the 5' RACE reads with MiXCR. The sample lists roughly 720,000 distinct CDR3 sequences; 15% to 20% were seen once. These same data were also listed under a study on T cells expressing NK-cell markers.

The sample consisted of PBMCs. All receptors derive from a woman between 18 and 29 years old in good health. Both conserved end residues are trimmed from each CDR3. Fields, in order: V gene, J gene, CDR3 protein.

v_gene: TRBV20-1; j_gene: TRBJ2-1; CDR3aa: SAKVWDIYNEQF
v_gene: TRBV6-1; j_gene: TRBJ1-1; CDR3aa: ASRNDLNTEAF
v_gene: TRBV12-3/TRBV12-4; j_gene: TRBJ1-1; CDR3aa: ASSFRDRAEAF
v_gene: TRBV20-1; j_gene: TRBJ2-5; CDR3aa: SAFRTSGGKTQY
v_gene: TRBV21-1; j_gene: TRBJ2-7; CDR3aa: ASSKWGGDGHQTSSEQY
v_gene: TRBV13; j_gene: TRBJ2-7; CDR3aa: ASSSGPTYEQY
v_gene: TRBV7-9; j_gene: TRBJ2-3; CDR3aa: ASSLTGASTDTQY
v_gene: TRBV7-8; j_gene: TRBJ2-5; CDR3aa: ASSLAPAGIHKETQY
v_gene: TRBV20-1; j_gene: TRBJ2-3; CDR3aa: SARVSHTDTQY
v_gene: TRBV6-1; j_gene: TRBJ2-7; CDR3aa: ASYKRGRFYEQY
v_gene: TRBV7-8; j_gene: TRBJ2-1; CDR3aa: ASSRAAGGLNEQF
v_gene: TRBV4-1; j_gene: TRBJ1-1; CDR3aa: ASSQRVGNTEAF
v_gene: TRBV11-2; j_gene: TRBJ2-2; CDR3aa: ASSPFRTSGHNTGELF
v_gene: TRBV12-3/TRBV12-4; j_gene: TRBJ1-3; CDR3aa: ASSLEAGNTIY
v_gene: TRBV9; j_gene: TRBJ2-5; CDR3aa: ASSQTSQETQY
v_gene: TRBV29-1; j_gene: TRBJ1-2; CDR3aa: SVFLRDLYGYT
v_gene: TRBV6-1; j_gene: TRBJ1-2; CDR3aa: ASTPPTGPPDT
v_gene: TRBV5-1; j_gene: TRBJ2-4; CDR3aa: ASSWQGDAKNIQY
v_gene: TRBV7-2; j_gene: TRBJ2-3; CDR3aa: ASSYRTSGVLG
v_gene: TRBV7-2; j_gene: TRBJ2-7; CDR3aa: ASSFRSGGDYEQY
v_gene: TRBV5-1; j_gene: TRBJ1-6; CDR3aa: ASSPTGNSPLH
v_gene: TRBV25-1; j_gene: TRBJ2-5; CDR3aa: ASSEEETQY
v_gene: TRBV12-3/TRBV12-4; j_gene: TRBJ2-1; CDR3aa: ASSPGTAYNEQF
v_gene: TRBV18; j_gene: TRBJ2-1; CDR3aa: ASSPSYNEQF
v_gene: TRBV7-9; j_gene: TRBJ2-3; CDR3aa: ASSSSGQGLRTDTQY
v_gene: TRBV20-1; j_gene: TRBJ1-6; CDR3aa: SAPDRRDNSPLH
v_gene: TRBV11-2; j_gene: TRBJ2-5; CDR3aa: ASSFLVDAKVTQY
v_gene: TRBV27; j_gene: TRBJ2-7; CDR3aa: ASSWTGRYEQY
v_gene: TRBV6-4; j_gene: TRBJ2-1; CDR3aa: ASSPYGGINEQF
v_gene: TRBV20-1; j_gene: TRBJ2-4; CDR3aa: SAQRQAVGKNIQY
v_gene: TRBV11-1; j_gene: TRBJ2-1; CDR3aa: ASSFRASGRVGSYNEQF
v_gene: TRBV29-1; j_gene: TRBJ2-1; CDR3aa: SFAGTSGSYEQF
v_gene: TRBV6-1; j_gene: TRBJ1-2; CDR3aa: ASSEWGDGYT